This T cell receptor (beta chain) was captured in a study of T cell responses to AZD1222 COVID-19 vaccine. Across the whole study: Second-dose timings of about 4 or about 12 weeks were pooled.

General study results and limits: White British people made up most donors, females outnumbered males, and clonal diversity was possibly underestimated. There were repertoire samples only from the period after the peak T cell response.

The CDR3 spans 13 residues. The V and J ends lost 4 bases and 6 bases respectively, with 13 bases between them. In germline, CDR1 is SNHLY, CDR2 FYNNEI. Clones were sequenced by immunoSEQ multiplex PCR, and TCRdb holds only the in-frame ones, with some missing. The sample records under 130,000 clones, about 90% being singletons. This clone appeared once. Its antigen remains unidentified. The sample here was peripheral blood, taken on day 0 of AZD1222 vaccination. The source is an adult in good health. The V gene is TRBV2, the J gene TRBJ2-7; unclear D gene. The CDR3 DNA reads TGTGCCAGCAGTGTATCGGAGTGGGGCGAGCAGTACTTC. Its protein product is CASSVSEWGEQYF.